These 26 T cell receptor beta chains originate from one sample sequenced in a study of glioma-infiltrating T cells. TCR alpha and beta CDR3 regions were amplified from RNA using iRepertoire nested multiplex PCR. TCRdb redid the calling of the multiplex PCR reads with MiXCR, one entry per CDR3 protein. The sample has roughly 100,000 distinct CDR3 sequences; around 28% are singletons. Sequencing was carried out using glioma tissue, nonneoplastic brain tissue, or PBMCs (not recorded which). The receptors derive from a human donor with low-grade glioma or glioblastoma, undergoing nonglioma brain surgery, or in good health (not recorded which).

This clonotype was seen ten or more times. V and J are TRBV10-3 and TRBJ2-3; D may match TRBD1 or TRBD2 (5 bases each). CDR1 and CDR2 (germline): ENHRY, SYGVKD. The V end lost 6 bases, the J end lost 0 bases, and 16 bases lay between the germline ends. This CDR3 has 16 residues. DNA for the CDR3: TGTGCCATCAGCGCAAGGATGGGGGAGAGCACAGATACGCAGTATTTT. Protein: CAISARMGESTDTQYF.

This clonotype came up once. The J gene is TRBJ2-5, the V gene TRBV6-2 or TRBV6-3; no clear D. The CDR3 runs to 16 residues. V gave up 5 bases and J gave up 0 bases, with 16 bases separating them. Per germline, CDR1 MNHEY and CDR2 SVGEGT. The CDR3 loop is CASSRACAVYQETQYF. CDR3 nucleotide sequence: TGTGCCAGCAGTAGGGCGTGTGCCGTGTACCAAGAGACCCAGTACTTC.

Points on this clonotype: Lacking the conserved final phenylalanine or tryptophan, this CDR3 likely reflects a read error. The gene calls are TRBV6-1 and TRBJ2-3; 9 bases map to TRBD2. CDR1 and CDR2 (germline): MNHNS, SASEGT. The junction had 9 bases not matched to a gene; V was cut back by 2 bases and J by 6 bases. The CDR3 consists of 16 residues. CDR3 nucleotide sequence: TGTGCCAGCAGTGAACCGCGGGGGGGCCGGCTGGATACGCAGTATCTT. Its translation is CASSEPRGGRLDTQYL.

This chain connects TRBV7-9 to TRBJ2-3, with D possibly being TRBD2 (6 bases). V lost 4 bases and J lost 6, with 20 bases in between. Germline V gene data show CDR1 as SEHNR and CDR2 as FQNEAQ (reference sequence). This CDR3 comprises 16 residues. The CDR3 spells CASSSLAQDRRDTQYF. The CDR3 DNA sequence: TGTGCCAGCAGCTCTCTAGCGCAAGATAGGAGGGATACGCAGTATTTT.

With respect to this clonotype: This clone may be a read error of a much larger clone one base away. The CDR3 does not close with the conserved phenylalanine or tryptophan, likely indicating a read error. V is TRBV4-1 and J is TRBJ2-1; weak D call: TRBD2 (6 bases). Germline values: CDR1 MGHRA, CDR2 YSYEKL. This CDR3 region has 14 residues. The ends were cut back, 9 bases at V and 1 base at J, with 13 bases in the middle. The CDR3 bases are TGCGCCAGTTCGGAGGGGAATTCCTACAATGAGCAGTTCCTC. Amino acid sequence: CASSEGNSYNEQFL.

The rearrangement uses TRBV7-9 and TRBJ2-2; possible D gene TRBD2, 7 bases. Trimming left V 5 bases short and J 2 bases short, with 21 bases between. Per germline, CDR1 SEHNR and CDR2 FQNEAQ (reference sequence). The CDR3 is made up of 18 amino acids. CDR3 loop: CASSRALAGASNTGELFF. Here the CDR3 DNA reads TGTGCCAGCAGCAGAGCCCTGGCGGGGGCCTCCAACACCGGGGAGCTGTTTTTT.

This clonotype has more than one count but fewer than ten. The rearrangement joins TRBV12-3 or TRBV12-4 to TRBJ1-5, with no clear D. The V gene lost 3 bases and the J gene lost 1 base, with 10 bases spanning the gap. CDR3 length: 15 amino acids. CDR3 nucleotide sequence: TGTGCCAGCAGTTTGGAAAGCGCCAGCAATCAGCCCCAGCATTTT. It is translated as CASSLESASNQPQHF.

The gene calls are TRBV24-1 and TRBJ2-7; 7 bases agree with TRBD2. The V gene's germline CDR1 is KGHDR and CDR2 SFDVKD. V trimming: 7 bases; J trimming: 5 bases; junction bases outside the gene matches: 4. This CDR3 has 12 amino acids. The CDR3 nucleotides are TGTGCCACCAGCCCCCGGGGGGACGAGCAGTACTTC. Its protein is CATSPRGDEQYF.

This clonotype came up a few times. The rearrangement joins TRBV7-9 to TRBJ2-7, with TRBD2 matching 8 bases. The CDR3 sequence is 14 residues long. With V trimmed by 5 bases and J by 6 bases, 9 bases remained unmatched. Germline V gives CDR1 SEHNR, CDR2 FQNEAQ (reference sequence). The CDR3 bases are TGTGCCAGCAGCCCATCCGGGGGGGCACGCGAGCAGTACTTC. Its protein is CASSPSGGAREQYF.

This chain links TRBV19 with TRBJ2-1; 10 positions match TRBD1. The CDR3 sequence is 16 residues long. Germline trimming cut 3 bases from V and 2 bases from J; bases unmatched to any gene: 4. Germline-derived CDR1 and CDR2 are LNHDA and SQIVND (reference sequence). CDR3 region: CASSMTGGKTYNEQFF. The CDR3 bases are TGTGCCAGTAGTATGACAGGGGGCAAAACCTACAATGAGCAGTTCTTC.

The chain is built from TRBV7-6 and TRBJ1-5; D remains ambiguous. CDR1 and CDR2 from the germline V gene are SGHVS and FNYEAQ. The length of the CDR3 is 16 residues. V dropped 5 bases and J dropped 2 bases, with 16 bases sitting between them. CDR3 residues: CASSAPGGRGNQPQHF. The CDR3, as DNA: TGTGCCAGCAGCGCGCCTGGAGGACGGGGCAATCAGCCCCAGCATTTT. The full variable domain, completed using reference TRBV7-6 and TRBJ1-5, is GAGVSQSPRYKVTKRGQDVALRCDPISGHVSLYWYRQALGQGPEFLTYFNYEAQQDKSGLPNDRFSAERPEGSISTLTIQRTEQRDSAMYRCASSAPGGRGNQPQHFGDGTRLSIL.

This clonotype was counted at least ten times. This chain connects TRBV7-6 to TRBJ2-3, with TRBD2 identical over 7 bases. Germline V gives CDR1 SGHVS, CDR2 FNYEAQ. The CDR3 sequence is 14 residues long. V shed 3 bases, J shed 2 bases, and the junction held 2 bases outside the gene matches. CDR3 amino acids: CASSLGGNTDTQYF. Here the CDR3 DNA reads TGTGCCAGCAGCTTGGGGGGGAACACAGATACGCAGTATTTT.

The rearrangement uses TRBV5-5 and TRBJ2-7; possibly TRBD1 for D (5 bases). Trimming stripped 0 bases from V and 2 bases from J, with 9 bases between. CDR1 is SGHKS, CDR2 YYEKEE, per germline (reference sequence). This CDR3 has 14 residues. The CDR3 DNA follows: TGTGCCAGCAGCTTGGGGACACAAACCTACGAGCAGTACTTC. It yields the protein CASSLGTQTYEQYF.

The chain couples TRBV12-3 or TRBV12-4 to TRBJ1-1; no clear D gene. CDR3 length: 13 amino acids. V was clipped by 7 bases and J by 5 bases, with 14 bases between them. This CDR3 reads CASTFYGETEAFF. CDR3 in DNA: TGTGCCAGCACCTTTTATGGGGAAACTGAAGCTTTCTTT.

In this sample, this clonotype turned up many times. The chain recombines TRBV7-6 with TRBJ1-3; D is unresolved. The CDR3 runs to 14 residues. Germline V gene data show CDR1 as SGHVS and CDR2 as FNYEAQ. Trimming pared 2 bases from V and 0 bases from J, leaving 5 bases between. CDR3 DNA sequence: TGTGCCAGCAGCTTACCCAGCTCTGGAAACACCATATATTTT. It yields the protein CASSLPSSGNTIYF.

Concerning this clonotype itself: The junction and the germline gene differ at one end; a read error may be behind it. The rearrangement links TRBV7-2 to TRBJ2-5, with D perhaps TRBD1 (6 bases). This CDR3 spans 17 amino acids. Germline CDR1 and CDR2: SGHTA and FQGNSA. CDR3 in amino acids: CASSLIGTLNTQGTQYF. CDR3 nucleotides: TGTGCCAGCAGCTTAATCGGGACACTGAATACTCAAGGGACCCAGTACTTC.

This clonotype was counted a few times. The chain is built from TRBV15 and TRBJ2-6; D call uncertain. Germline values: CDR1 LNHNV, CDR2 YYDKDF (reference sequence). V was shortened by 0 bases and J by 4 bases, with 7 bases between the two germline ends. The CDR3 consists of 15 residues. The chain's CDR3 is CATSRDRSGANVLTF. The CDR3 nucleotides are TGTGCCACCAGCAGAGATCGGTCAGGGGCCAACGTCCTGACTTTC.

The chain couples TRBV6-5 to TRBJ2-1; 7 bases align to TRBD2. The CDR3 contains 14 residues. The V gene end was trimmed by 8 bases and the J gene end by 2 bases; junction bases not matched to a gene: 6. Germline V gene lookup returns CDR1 MNHEY and CDR2 SVGAGI. The CDR3 loop is CASALGGAYNEQFF. In nucleotides, the CDR3 is TGTGCCAGCGCCCTTGGGGGGGCCTACAATGAGCAGTTCTTC.

Remarks on this clonotype: One base away lies a much larger clone, so this may be a sequencing read error. The chain recombines TRBV4-2 with TRBJ2-7; maybe TRBD1 (5 bases). This CDR3 has 15 amino acids. Germline V CDR1 and CDR2: LGHNA, YNFKEQ. For the CDR3, the DNA is TGTGCCAGCATCCAAGATGGGGCTAGTCCCTACGAGCAGTACTTC. It codes for CASIQDGASPYEQYF.

This clonotype was seen more than once but under ten times. The CDR3: CASSLMLVTGELFF. In DNA form, the CDR3 reads TGTGCCAGCAGCTTAATGTTGGTCACCGGGGAGCTGTTTTTT. The rearrangement links TRBV11-2 to TRBJ2-2, with D unclear. The CDR3 covers 14 residues. The V end lost 2 bases, the J end lost 4 bases, and 8 bases lay between the germline ends. From germline, CDR1 is SGHAT and CDR2 FQNNGV.

As concerns this clonotype: Lacking the conserved final phenylalanine or tryptophan, this CDR3 likely reflects a read error. The chain combines TRBV5-1 with TRBJ2-7; D is possibly TRBD2 (5 bases). CDR3 length: 12 amino acids. Germline assignment: CDR1 SGHRS and CDR2 YFSETQ. V lost 2 bases, J lost 3 bases, and 6 bases lay in between. CDR3 loop: CASSFEGYEQYS. For the CDR3, the DNA is TGCGCCAGCAGCTTCGAGGGCTACGAGCAGTACTCC.

This clonotype was found many times. The chain is built from TRBV28 and TRBJ2-7; D is unresolved. In germline, CDR1 is MDHEN, CDR2 SYDVKM. CDR3 size: 12 residues. Trimming removed 3 bases from V and 9 bases from J, with 12 bases in between. The CDR3 DNA reads TGTGCCAGCAGTTTTGTGGGTAGCTCGCAGTACTTC. As protein: CASSFVGSSQYF. Variable domain in full (rest from reference TRBV28 and TRBJ2-7): DVKVTQSSRYLVKRTGEKVFLECVQDMDHENMFWYRQDPGLGLRLIYFSYDVKMKEKGDIPEGYSVSREKKERFSLILESASTNQTSMYLCASSFVGSSQYFGPGTRLTVT.

This clonotype was observed many times. The J gene is TRBJ1-6, the V gene TRBV6-1, with D maybe TRBD1 (5 bases). This CDR3 comprises 15 residues. CDR1 and CDR2 from the germline V gene are MNHNS and SASEGT. V dropped 7 bases and J dropped 9 bases, with 19 bases sitting between them. The CDR3 nucleotides read TGTGCCAGCACCAGGAGGGGTAGTGCGAGTTCACCCCTCCACTTT. Residues: CASTRRGSASSPLHF.

This clonotype has more than one count but fewer than ten. This rearrangement joins TRBV30 to TRBJ1-5, with D unresolved. This CDR3 has 13 residues. V was clipped by 0 bases and J by 5 bases, with 8 bases between them. Per germline, CDR1 GTSNPN and CDR2 SVGIG (reference sequence). In DNA form, the CDR3 reads TGTGCCTGGAGTGTACACGGGTATCAGCCCCAGCATTTT. Translating gives CAWSVHGYQPQHF. The full variable domain, with the rest looked up from reference TRBV30 and TRBJ1-5, is SQTIHQWPATLVQPVGSPLSLECTVEGTSNPNLYWYRQAAGRGLQLLFYSVGIGQISSEVPQNLSASRPQDRQFILSSKKLLLSDSGFYLCAWSVHGYQPQHFGDGTRLSIL.

On this clonotype itself: Relative to the germline gene, one junction end is altered; a read error may explain this. This sequence joins TRBV3-1 and TRBJ1-1; 7 nucleotides match TRBD1. Per germline, CDR1 LGHDT and CDR2 YNNKEL (reference sequence). This CDR3 comprises 15 residues. CDR3 residues: CASSQGKGGSTKAFF. CDR3 bases: TGTGCCAGCAGCCAAGGGAAAGGGGGCTCCACTAAAGCTTTCTTT.

This clonotype has at least ten counts. The rearrangement links TRBV28 to TRBJ1-6; no clear D. V dropped 5 bases and J dropped 10 bases, with 9 bases sitting between them. Germline CDR1 and CDR2: MDHEN and SYDVKM. There are 12 residues in the CDR3. The DNA of the CDR3 is TGTGCCAGCAGTAACGGGAGATCACCCCTCCACTTT. Translating it yields CASSNGRSPLHF.